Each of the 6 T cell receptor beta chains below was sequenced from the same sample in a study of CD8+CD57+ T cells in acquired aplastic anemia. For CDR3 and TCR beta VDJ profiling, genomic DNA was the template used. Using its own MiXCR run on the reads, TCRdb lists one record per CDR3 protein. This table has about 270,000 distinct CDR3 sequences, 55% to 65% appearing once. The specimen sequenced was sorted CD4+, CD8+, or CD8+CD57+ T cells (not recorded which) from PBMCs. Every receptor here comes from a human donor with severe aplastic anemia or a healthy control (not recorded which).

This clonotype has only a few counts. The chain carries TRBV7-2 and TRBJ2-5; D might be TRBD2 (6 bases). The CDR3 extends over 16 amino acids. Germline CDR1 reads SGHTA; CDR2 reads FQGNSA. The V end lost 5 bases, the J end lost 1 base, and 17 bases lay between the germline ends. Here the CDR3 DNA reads TGTGCCAGCAGCCCTGTCGGTCTAGCGCTCCAAGAGACCCAGTACTTC. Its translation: CASSPVGLALQETQYF.

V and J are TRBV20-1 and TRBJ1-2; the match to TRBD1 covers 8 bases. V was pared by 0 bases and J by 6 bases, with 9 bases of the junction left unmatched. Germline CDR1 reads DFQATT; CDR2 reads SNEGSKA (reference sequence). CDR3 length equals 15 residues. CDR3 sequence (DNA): TGCAGTGCTAGAGATACAGGGGGTCGTTCCGATGGCTACACCTTC. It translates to CSARDTGGRSDGYTF.

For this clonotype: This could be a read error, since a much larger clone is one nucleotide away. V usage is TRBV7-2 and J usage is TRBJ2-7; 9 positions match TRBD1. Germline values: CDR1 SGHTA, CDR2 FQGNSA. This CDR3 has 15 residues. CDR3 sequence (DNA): TGTGCCAGCAGTCCAACCGGGACAGGGTTCCACGAGCTGTACTTC. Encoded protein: CASSPTGTGFHELYF.

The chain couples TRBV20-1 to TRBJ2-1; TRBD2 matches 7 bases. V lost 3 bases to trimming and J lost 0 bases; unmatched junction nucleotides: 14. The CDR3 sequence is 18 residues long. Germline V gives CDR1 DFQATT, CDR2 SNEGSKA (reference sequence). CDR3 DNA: TGCAGTGCTAGGGATGTACTGAACGGGGGGAGCTCCTACAATGAGCAGTTCTTC. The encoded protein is CSARDVLNGGSSYNEQFF.

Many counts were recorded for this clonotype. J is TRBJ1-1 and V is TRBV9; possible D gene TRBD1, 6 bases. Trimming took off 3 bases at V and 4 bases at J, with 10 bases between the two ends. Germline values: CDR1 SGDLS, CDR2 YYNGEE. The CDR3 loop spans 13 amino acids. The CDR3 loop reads CASSERQVTEAFF. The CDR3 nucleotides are TGTGCCAGCAGCGAACGACAGGTCACTGAAGCTTTCTTT.

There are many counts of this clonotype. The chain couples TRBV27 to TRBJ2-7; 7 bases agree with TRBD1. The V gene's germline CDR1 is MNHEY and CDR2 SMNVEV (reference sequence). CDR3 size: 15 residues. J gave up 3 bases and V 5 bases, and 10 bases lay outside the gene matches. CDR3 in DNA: TGTGCCAGCAGTCTAGCTGGGACAGTCCTCTACGAGCAGTACTTC. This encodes CASSLAGTVLYEQYF.